A selection of T cell receptor beta chains follows, all from one sample in a study of shared clonotypes between healthy human individuals. Some clones are missing from TCRdb's copy, which holds only in-frame ones; the method was immunoSEQ multiplex PCR. Seen here are approximately 740,000 clones, about 92% observed once, and the top ten hold about 25%. Sequencing was done on a sample of naive CD8+ T cells sorted from blood. All receptors derive from a man aged 30 to 45 in good health. The CDR3 runs from the conserved cysteine through the conserved F or W. Fields, in order: clone size, J gene, V gene, D gene, CDR3 protein, CDR3 DNA. D genes are given only for firm matches. Clone size is stated in some rows and not others, as once, few, many or a class when expanded.

size: NA; J: TRBJ2-7; V: TRBV4-1; D: TRBD2; CDR3: CASSHLPSGPYEQYF; DNA: TGCGCCAGCAGCCACCTTCCTAGCGGACCCTACGAGCAGTACTTC
size: NA; J: TRBJ2-1; V: TRBV10-2; D: NA; CDR3: CASSESRYNEQFF; DNA: TGCGCCAGCAGTGAGTCGAGGTACAATGAGCAGTTCTTC
size: NA; J: TRBJ2-1; V: TRBV5-8; D: TRBD1; CDR3: CASSFSGQVNEQFF; DNA: TGTGCCAGCAGCTTCTCCGGACAGGTAAATGAGCAGTTCTTC
size: NA; J: TRBJ2-3; V: TRBV4-3; D: NA; CDR3: CASSQGHTQYF; DNA: TGCGCCAGCAGCCAGGGACATACGCAGTATTTT
size: NA; J: TRBJ2-1; V: TRBV7-9; D: NA; CDR3: CASSPGQYNEQFF; DNA: TGTGCCAGCAGCCCAGGACAGTACAATGAGCAGTTCTTC
size: NA; J: TRBJ1-1; V: TRBV6-6; D: NA; CDR3: CASSYSQTEAFF; DNA: TGTGCCAGCAGTTACTCACAGACTGAAGCTTTCTTT
size: NA; J: TRBJ2-1; V: TRBV11-2; D: NA; CDR3: CASSLVSIVGNEQFF; DNA: TGTGCCAGCAGCTTAGTTAGCATTGTCGGTAATGAGCAGTTCTTC
size: once; J: TRBJ2-7; V: TRBV29-1; D: NA; CDR3: CSVLAFHRTLRDEQYF; DNA: TGCAGCGTTCTCGCTTTCCACAGGACTCTTCGAGACGAGCAGTACTTC
size: NA; J: TRBJ2-5; V: TRBV7-9; D: TRBD2; CDR3: CASSLAGLAGQETQYF; DNA: TGTGCCAGCAGCTTAGCAGGACTAGCGGGACAAGAGACCCAGTACTTC
size: NA; J: TRBJ2-7; V: TRBV28; D: TRBD2; CDR3: CASKTSGLYEQYF; DNA: TGTGCCAGTAAGACTAGCGGGCTCTACGAGCAGTACTTC
size: NA; J: TRBJ2-7; V: TRBV4-1; D: NA; CDR3: CASSQESQGSLGEQYF; DNA: TGCGCCAGCAGCCAAGAAAGTCAGGGGAGCTTGGGCGAGCAGTACTTC
size: NA; J: TRBJ1-5; V: TRBV14; D: NA; CDR3: CASSQYDQPQHF; DNA: TGTGCCAGCAGCCAATATGATCAGCCCCAGCATTTT
size: NA; J: TRBJ2-7; V: TRBV6-1; D: NA; CDR3: CASSESYVHYYEQYF; DNA: TGTGCCAGCAGTGAATCATATGTCCACTACTACGAGCAGTACTTC
size: NA; J: TRBJ2-3; V: TRBV4-3; D: NA; CDR3: CASSQDSSDTDTQYF; DNA: TGCGCCAGCAGCCAAGACTCTAGCGACACAGATACGCAGTATTTT
size: once; J: TRBJ2-5; V: TRBV27; D: TRBD1; CDR3: CASSSTRQGVETQYF; DNA: TGTGCCAGCAGTTCGACTCGACAGGGTGTTGAGACCCAGTACTTC
size: NA; J: TRBJ2-7; V: TRBV27; D: TRBD2; CDR3: CASTTRTGLREQYF; DNA: TGTGCCAGCACCACTCGGACGGGACTACGAGAGCAGTACTTC
size: NA; J: TRBJ2-1; V: TRBV7-2; D: TRBD2; CDR3: CASSLNLAVSYNEQFF; DNA: TGTGCCAGCAGCTTAAATCTAGCGGTCTCCTACAATGAGCAGTTCTTC
size: once; J: TRBJ2-1; V: TRBV27; D: TRBD1; CDR3: CASSPRTGSRNEQFF; DNA: TGTGCCAGCAGTCCCCGGACAGGGTCTAGGAATGAGCAGTTCTTC
size: NA; J: TRBJ2-7; V: TRBV14; D: TRBD1; CDR3: CASSRQGALLEQYF; DNA: TGTGCCAGCAGCCGACAGGGGGCTCTGTTGGAGCAGTACTTC
size: NA; J: TRBJ2-3; V: TRBV11-2; D: NA; CDR3: CASSSPGVHHTDTQYF; DNA: TGTGCCAGCAGCTCCCCAGGGGTCCACCACACAGATACGCAGTATTTT
size: once; J: TRBJ2-7; V: TRBV19; D: TRBD1; CDR3: CASSRTGPYEQYF; DNA: TGTGCCAGTAGTAGGACAGGTCCCTACGAGCAGTACTTC
size: NA; J: TRBJ2-3; V: TRBV7-6; D: NA; CDR3: CASSLFNRPTDTQYF; DNA: TGTGCCAGCAGCTTATTTAACAGGCCCACAGATACGCAGTATTTT
size: NA; J: TRBJ2-7; V: TRBV5-4; D: TRBD1; CDR3: CASSSADRGGYEQYF; DNA: TGTGCCAGCAGCTCGGCGGACAGGGGAGGCTACGAGCAGTACTTC
size: NA; J: TRBJ1-5; V: TRBV7-8; D: NA; CDR3: CASSLEGSNQPQHF; DNA: TGTGCCAGCAGCTTAGAAGGGAGCAATCAGCCCCAGCATTTT
size: once; J: TRBJ2-1; V: TRBV9; D: TRBD1; CDR3: CASSSGQGNEQFF; DNA: TGTGCCAGCAGCTCGGGACAGGGGAATGAGCAGTTCTTC
size: NA; J: TRBJ2-2; V: TRBV4-1; D: TRBD2; CDR3: CASSRPSSGRNGELFF; DNA: TGCGCCAGCAGCCGGCCCTCTAGCGGGAGAAACGGGGAGCTGTTTTTT
size: NA; J: TRBJ2-7; V: TRBV5-6; D: TRBD1; CDR3: CASRGRQGAYHEQYF; DNA: TGTGCCAGCAGGGGAAGACAGGGGGCCTACCACGAGCAGTACTTC